The 13 T cell receptor beta chains below all came from one sample that was sequenced in a study of CD8+CD57+ T cells in acquired aplastic anemia. Genomic DNA, the template, was used for profiling of the TCR beta VDJ and CDR3. TCRdb re-derived calls from the reads in MiXCR, one entry per CDR3 protein. The sample lists 60,000 or so distinct CDR3 sequences, over 45% seen once, with roughly 2.5% in the top ten. The sequencing input was sorted CD4+, CD8+, or CD8+CD57+ T cells (not recorded which) from PBMCs. Every receptor here comes from a human donor in good health, serving as a control.

The chain links TRBV24-1 to TRBJ2-3; 16 bases are a match to TRBD2. CDR3 length: 19 amino acids. Germline CDR1 KGHDR, CDR2 SFDVKD. J lost 0 bases, V lost 3 bases, and 5 bases had no gene match. This CDR3 reads CATSDPGLAGGISTDTQYF. The CDR3 bases are TGTGCCACCAGTGATCCGGGACTAGCGGGAGGGATTAGCACAGATACGCAGTATTTT.

This clonotype was counted many times. The chain carries TRBV6-2 or TRBV6-3 and TRBJ2-3, with a possible D match to TRBD2 (5 bases). CDR3 length equals 14 residues. In germline, CDR1 is MNHEY, CDR2 SVGEGT. Trimming shortened V by 3 bases and J by 2 bases, and 9 bases separated the two germline ends. CDR3 in DNA: TGTGCCAGCAGTTATTGGGGAGCCACAGATACGCAGTATTTT. It translates to CASSYWGATDTQYF.

The J gene is TRBJ2-2, the V gene TRBV11-2; 9 bases fit TRBD1. The CDR3 runs 15 residues. The trim removed 5 bases at V and 1 base at J, leaving 2 bases unmatched. Per the germline V gene, CDR1 is SGHAT and CDR2 is FQNNGV. The CDR3 sequence is CASSTGQGNTGELFF. Written as DNA, the CDR3 is TGTGCCAGCAGCACGGGACAGGGGAACACCGGGGAGCTGTTTTTT.

The chain combines TRBV7-3 with TRBJ2-7; TRBD2 matches 12 bases. Germline CDR1 is SGHTA and CDR2 is FQGTGA. The junction had 7 bases not matched to a gene; V was cut back by 3 bases and J by 1 base. The CDR3 totals 17 residues. In nucleotides, the CDR3 is TGTGCCAGCAGCTTCCCGACTAGCGGGGGAGGGTCCTACGAGCAGTACTTC. Translating it yields CASSFPTSGGGSYEQYF.

With regard to this clonotype: A much larger clone differs from this one at a single base, so this may be a read error. The CDR3 coding sequence is TGTTCCAGCAGTTTTACGTCTCCGGGAAACACCATATATTTT. The encoded protein is CSSSFTSPGNTIYF. V gene TRBV12-3 or TRBV12-4 combines with J gene TRBJ1-3; no firm D call. This CDR3 comprises 14 residues.

The chain joins TRBV7-2 to TRBJ1-5; D gene uncertain. CDR1 and CDR2 from the germline V gene are SGHTA and FQGNSA. V lost 2 bases, J lost 5 bases, and 7 bases lay in between. The CDR3 has 13 amino acids. This chain's CDR3 is CASSLWEDQPQHF. CDR3 nucleotides: TGTGCCAGCAGCTTATGGGAAGATCAGCCCCAGCATTTT.

This clonotype came up many times. The V gene is TRBV7-2, the J gene TRBJ2-2, with a tentative D call TRBD1 (6 bases). Germline V lookup: CDR1 SGHTA, CDR2 FQGNSA. The ends were cut back, 0 bases at V and 7 bases at J, with 15 bases in the middle. The CDR3 contains 16 residues. The CDR3 DNA is TGTGCCAGCAGCTTAGCTCGACAGGCGTATGGCGGGGAGCTGTTTTTT. It translates to CASSLARQAYGGELFF.

The V call is TRBV20-1, the J call TRBJ2-5; D ambiguous. Trimming took off 6 bases at V and 1 base at J, with 12 bases between the two ends. The CDR3 has 13 residues. The germline V gene encodes CDR1 DFQATT and CDR2 SNEGSKA (reference sequence). The CDR3, as DNA: TGCAGTGCCTACGGGCCTAGCCAAGAGACCCAGTACTTC. This gives the protein CSAYGPSQETQYF.

This chain connects TRBV15 to TRBJ2-7, with D perhaps TRBD2 (6 bases). CDR3 length equals 18 residues. The germline V gene has CDR1 LNHNV and CDR2 YYDKDF (reference sequence). Trimming shortened V by 0 bases and J by 3 bases, and 21 bases separated the two germline ends. The CDR3 DNA reads as TGTGCCACCAGCAGAGAGGGCCGGGCAGGGCGGAGGGTCTACGAGCAGTACTTC. Translation: CATSREGRAGRRVYEQYF. The full variable domain, its missing parts supplied by reference TRBV15 and TRBJ2-7, is DAMVIQNPRYQVTQFGKPVTLSCSQTLNHNVMYWYQQKSSQAPKLLFHYYDKDFNNEADTPDNFQSRRPNTSFCFLDIRSPGLGDTAMYLCATSREGRAGRRVYEQYFGPGTRLTVT.

This clonotype has at least ten counts. The CDR3 nucleotides are TGTGCCAGCAGTGAAGCCGCCCAGGTGGATGAAAAACTGTTTTTT. Encoded protein: CASSEAAQVDEKLFF. The chain is built from TRBV2 and TRBJ1-4; D not certain. CDR3 size: 15 residues. V was cut by 0 bases and J by 6 bases, with 11 bases left in between. Germline CDR1 and CDR2: SNHLY and FYNNEI.

About this clonotype itself: One junction end disagrees with the germline gene, perhaps due to a read error. CDR3 amino acids: CASRPLTSGKSIQYF. The CDR3 DNA follows: TGTGCCAGCAGGCCCTTGACTAGCGGGAAAAGCATTCAGTACTTC. The V gene is TRBV2, the J gene TRBJ2-4; 11 nucleotides agree with TRBD2. This CDR3 is built from 15 residues. Germline values: CDR1 SNHLY, CDR2 FYNNEI.

This chain uses TRBV11-3 with TRBJ1-6; D is possibly TRBD1 (5 bases). V lost 5 bases and J 7 bases, leaving 12 bases between the germline ends. The CDR3 totals 14 residues. Germline CDR1 SGHNT, CDR2 YENEEA. CDR3 nucleotides: TGTGCCAGCAGCCGTCCTTCAGGGAATTCACCCCTCCACTTT. This gives the protein CASSRPSGNSPLHF.

The V and J genes are TRBV10-2 and TRBJ1-2; D is unresolved. V lost 4 bases and J lost 7, with 22 bases in between. Per germline, CDR1 WSHSY and CDR2 SAAADI. The CDR3 is 16 residues long. CDR3 DNA: TGCGCCAGCAGTGTTGGGCAATATGGCAATGTGGGTGGCTACACCTTC. Protein sequence: CASSVGQYGNVGGYTF.